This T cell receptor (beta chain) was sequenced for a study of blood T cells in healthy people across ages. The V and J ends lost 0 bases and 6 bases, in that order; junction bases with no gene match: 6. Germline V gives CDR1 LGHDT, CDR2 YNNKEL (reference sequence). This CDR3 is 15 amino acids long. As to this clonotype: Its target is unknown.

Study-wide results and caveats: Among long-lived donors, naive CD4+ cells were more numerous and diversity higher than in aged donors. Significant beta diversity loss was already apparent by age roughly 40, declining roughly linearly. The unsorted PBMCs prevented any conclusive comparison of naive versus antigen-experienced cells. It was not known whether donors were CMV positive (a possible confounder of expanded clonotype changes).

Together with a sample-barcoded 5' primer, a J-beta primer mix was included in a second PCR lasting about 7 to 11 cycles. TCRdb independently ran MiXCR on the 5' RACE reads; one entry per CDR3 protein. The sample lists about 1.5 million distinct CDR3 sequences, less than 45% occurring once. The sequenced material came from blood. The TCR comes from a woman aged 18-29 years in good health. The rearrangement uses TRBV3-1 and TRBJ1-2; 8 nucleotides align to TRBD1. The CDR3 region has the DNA TGTGCCAGCAGCCAAGATCAGGGGGCCCGGCATGGCTACACCTTC. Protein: CASSQDQGARHGYTF.